The clone carrying this TCR beta chain was picked up a small number of times. The CDR3 is 15 amino acids. V shed 0 bases and J shed 7 bases, with 10 bases lying between them. Germline lookup yields CDR1 MNHNS and CDR2 SASEGT. The data originate from a study of T cell responses to AZD1222 COVID-19 vaccine. TCRdb's table, derived via immunoSEQ multiplex PCR, lists solely in-frame clones and lacks some. Among around 180,000 clones listed, 75% to 90% were seen once. This TCR came from an adult in good health. The source was peripheral blood, collected on day 0 of AZD1222 vaccination. V and J are TRBV6-1 and TRBJ1-6, with D unclear. For the CDR3, the DNA is TGTGCCAGCAGTGAAGCTGAAGCCACGAATTCACCCCTCCACTTT. Amino acid sequence: CASSEAEATNSPLHF.